The 11 T cell receptor beta chains listed next were all sequenced from one sample in a study of cytomegalovirus exposure and HLA in healthy donors. In the PCR, 60 Vbeta and 13 Jbeta primers were used. The repertoire was sequenced with immunoSEQ multiplex PCR; TCRdb's copy has only in-frame clones and lacks some. The data show roughly 150,000 clones, roughly 79% seen once. The specimen was PBMCs. The receptors shown here come from a woman aged 40 to 50 in good health and CMV-seronegative.

V and J are TRBV27 and TRBJ2-1; TRBD2 agrees at 16 bases. The germline gives CDR1 MNHEY, CDR2 SMNVEV (reference sequence). Trimming at V came to 5 bases and at J to 1 base, leaving 5 bases not matched to a gene. This CDR3 contains 18 residues. The CDR3 sequence is CASSIGTSGRGSYNEQFF. The DNA of the CDR3 is TGTGCCAGCAGTATCGGGACTAGCGGGAGGGGATCCTACAATGAGCAGTTCTTC.

The genes are TRBV11-3 and TRBJ2-7; 10 bases fit TRBD2. This CDR3 spans 18 amino acids. Trimming removed 2 bases from V and 1 base from J; junction bases left unmatched: 11. CDR1 and CDR2 (germline): SGHNT, YENEEA. CDR3 nucleotides: TGTGCCAGCAGCTTACCCTCACGACTAGCGGGCACTTCCTACGAGCAGTACTTC. This codes for CASSLPSRLAGTSYEQYF.

The CDR3 loop reads CASSRRRIQGSGGQETQYF. DNA for the CDR3: TGTGCCAGTAGTAGACGTCGAATCCAGGGTTCGGGGGGCCAAGAGACCCAGTACTTC. The chain couples TRBV19 to TRBJ2-5; 7 bases are a match to TRBD2. This CDR3 has 19 residues. The V segment lost 4 bases and the J segment 1 base; nucleotides outside the gene matches: 18. In germline, CDR1 is LNHDA, CDR2 SQIVND (reference sequence). The complete variable domain, with remaining parts taken from reference TRBV19 and TRBJ2-5, reads DGGITQSPKYLFRKEGQNVTLSCEQNLNHDAMYWYRQDPGQGLRLIYYSQIVNDFQKGDIAEGYSVSREKKESFPLTVTSAQKNPTAFYLCASSRRRIQGSGGQETQYFGPGTRLLVL.

There are a few counts of this clone. The J gene is TRBJ2-2, the V gene TRBV5-5; no clear D. There are 16 residues in the CDR3. The ends were cut back, 0 bases at V and 2 bases at J, with 11 bases in the middle. The germline V gene has CDR1 SGHKS and CDR2 YYEKEE (reference sequence). The CDR3 reads CASSLGPASNTGELFF. For the CDR3, the DNA is TGTGCCAGCAGCTTGGGTCCCGCGAGTAACACCGGGGAGCTGTTTTTT.

The DNA of the CDR3 is TGTGCCAGCAGTTTCGGGACTAGCGGCTCCTACGAGCAGTACTTC. Translation: CASSFGTSGSYEQYF. The chain recombines TRBV28 with TRBJ2-7; 11 positions match TRBD2. The CDR3 loop spans 15 amino acids. The V and J ends lost 3 bases and 0 bases, in that order; junction bases with no gene match: 1. Germline CDR1 is MDHEN and CDR2 is SYDVKM.

The genes are TRBV29-1 and TRBJ1-1, with TRBD1 matching 8 bases. The CDR3 covers 13 residues. The J segment lost 4 bases and the V segment lost 3 bases, leaving 4 bases of the junction unmatched. Germline CDR1 reads SQVTM; CDR2 reads ANQGSEA. CDR3: CSVDGQGSTEAFF. The CDR3 region has the DNA TGCAGCGTTGATGGACAGGGAAGCACTGAAGCTTTCTTT.

The chain joins TRBV28 to TRBJ1-1, with TRBD1 matching 8 bases. The germline gives CDR1 MDHEN, CDR2 SYDVKM. The trim removed 5 bases at V and 5 bases at J, leaving 10 bases unmatched. This CDR3 spans 15 amino acids. DNA for the CDR3: TGTGCCAGCAGTAGGACAGGGAGGTGGGAGACTGAAGCTTTCTTT. It is translated as CASSRTGRWETEAFF.

The chain links TRBV11-2 to TRBJ2-1; 7 nucleotides align to TRBD2. The ends lost 3 bases at V and 0 bases at J; junction bases unmatched: 2. Per germline, CDR1 SGHAT and CDR2 FQNNGV. CDR3 length: 15 amino acids. The DNA for the CDR3 is TGTGCCAGCAGCTTGGGCGGGAGCTCCTACAATGAGCAGTTCTTC. Its protein is CASSLGGSSYNEQFF.

The chain is built from TRBV5-1 and TRBJ2-2; D might be TRBD1 (6 bases). The V gene lost 2 bases and the J gene lost 5 bases, with 7 bases spanning the gap. The germline CDR1 and CDR2 sequences are SGHRS and YFSETQ. This CDR3 has 13 residues. The CDR3 coding sequence is TGCGCCAGCAGCTTAGGACAGACCGGGGAGCTGTTTTTT. It specifies CASSLGQTGELFF.

The chain carries TRBV6-5 and TRBJ2-1, with 13 bases aligning to TRBD2. The V and J ends lost 5 bases and 6 bases, in that order; junction bases with no gene match: 4. Germline CDR1 reads MNHEY; CDR2 reads SVGAGI. The CDR3 is 15 amino acids. The CDR3: CASSPGLAGANEQFF. The CDR3 region has the DNA TGTGCCAGCAGTCCCGGACTAGCGGGAGCCAATGAGCAGTTCTTC.

This clone was recorded a few times. The chain has TRBV27 and TRBJ2-1; TRBD2 is a possible D gene (5 bases). Trimming removed 6 bases from V and 0 bases from J, with 9 bases in between. Germline values: CDR1 MNHEY, CDR2 SMNVEV (reference sequence). This CDR3 contains 14 residues. The CDR3 DNA follows: TGTGCCAGCAGGCGTACTAGCTCCTACAATGAGCAGTTCTTC. Protein product: CASRRTSSYNEQFF.